The T cell receptor beta chain under discussion was sequenced for a study of monozygotic twins with inflammatory bowel disease. Points from the study as a whole: Patient-to-patient differences in immunosuppressive treatment may have added variability to the repertoires. IBD patients carried less diverse TCRbeta repertoires (inverse Simpson) than healthy co-twins. For IBD patients, clonotypes shared with others were fewer than for healthy twins, especially with disease activity.

With respect to this clonotype: What it binds is not known.

This CDR3 is built from 17 residues. Germline V CDR1 and CDR2: KGHDR, SFDVKD. TCRdb reprocessed the 5' RACE reads, with one entry per CDR3 protein and no DNA. Its table lists under 350,000 distinct CDR3 sequences. The receptor was derived from a human donor with ulcerative colitis or Crohn's disease, or a healthy co-twin of an affected twin (not recorded which). The chain carries TRBV24-1 and TRBJ2-7; TCRdb gives TRBD2 as the D gene, but with no DNA this cannot be confirmed. Sequenced input: blood. This CDR3 reads CATSDPSGQSDSYEQYF.